The 22 T cell receptor beta chains in this list originate from one sample, sequenced in a study of cytomegalovirus exposure and HLA in healthy donors (dated by TCRdb to about 2017). The library was produced with the immunoSEQ multiplex PCR assay. A mixture of 60 forward primers for TCR Vbeta segments and 13 reverse primers for TCR Jbeta segments was used in the multiplex PCR. Held by TCRdb, this immuneACCESS table contains in-frame sequences only and omits some clones. Under half of the omission traces to an unresolved V gene where checked; the cause of the rest is unknown. A total of about 68,000 clones appear in this sample, 75% to 85% of them only once. 6.5% of the sample lies in the top ten. The sequencing sample was made of PBMCs. The source is a human donor in good health.

This clone showed up just a few times. The rearrangement uses TRBV6-4 and TRBJ2-3; TRBD2 matches at 7 bases. After removal of 3 bases from V and 0 bases from J, the junction contained 3 bases not matched to a gene. The CDR3 length is 15 residues. From germline, CDR1 is MRHNA and CDR2 SNTAGT. The CDR3 spells CASSDFGGSTDTQYF. CDR3 coding DNA: TGTGCCAGCAGTGATTTCGGGGGGAGCACAGATACGCAGTATTTT.

This chain uses TRBV5-5 with TRBJ1-3, with D maybe TRBD1 (5 bases). V gave up 0 bases and J gave up 3 bases, with 16 bases separating them. This CDR3 contains 17 residues. CDR1 SGHKS and CDR2 YYEKEE come from the germline V gene (reference sequence). CDR3 coding DNA: TGTGCCAGCAGCTTGGGGGGAATCAGGACAAATGGAAACACCATATATTTT. Amino acid sequence: CASSLGGIRTNGNTIYF.

The chain combines TRBV29-1 with TRBJ1-1, with TRBD1 as a possible D gene (6 bases). Germline V lookup: CDR1 SQVTM, CDR2 ANQGSEA. The CDR3 covers 13 residues. Between the trimmed V and J ends, which lost 6 bases and 2 bases, there was a span of 13 bases. The CDR3 nucleotides read TGCAGCGTACACGGGACACTCAACACTGAAGCTTTCTTT. Translating gives CSVHGTLNTEAFF.

The rearrangement uses TRBV11-2 and TRBJ1-2; 9 bases are a match to TRBD1. Germline V gene sequence: CDR1 SGHAT, CDR2 FQNNGV. After removal of 4 bases from V and 7 bases from J, the junction contained 4 bases not matched to a gene. This CDR3 is 13 amino acids long. The CDR3: CASSSGQGRGYTF. In DNA, the CDR3 is TGTGCCAGCAGCTCGGGACAGGGCCGTGGCTACACCTTC.

The V call is TRBV6-1, the J call TRBJ1-1, with 8 nucleotides matching TRBD1. The CDR3 contains 13 residues. V lost 6 bases, J lost 4 bases, and 4 bases stayed unmatched. The germline CDR1 and CDR2 sequences are MNHNS and SASEGT. This chain's CDR3 is CASRDRAATEAFF. The CDR3 nucleotides read TGTGCCAGCAGGGACAGGGCGGCCACTGAAGCTTTCTTT.

This clone was observed a few times. The chain carries TRBV5-6 and TRBJ1-3; D gene ambiguous. The V end was cut by 1 base, the J end by 0 bases, with 11 bases between. The CDR3 loop spans 16 amino acids. The germline gives CDR1 SGHDT, CDR2 YYEEEE. CDR3 sequence reads: CASSLLGTDSGNTIYF. DNA of the CDR3: TGTGCCAGCAGCTTGTTAGGCACAGACTCTGGAAACACCATATATTTT.

The CDR3, as DNA: TGTGCCAGCAGCCCGGAGGACAGGGCGTACGAGCAGTACTTC. As protein: CASSPEDRAYEQYF. The V call is TRBV9, the J call TRBJ2-7; 8 nucleotides align to TRBD1. Germline V gives CDR1 SGDLS, CDR2 YYNGEE. This CDR3 comprises 14 residues. V shed 4 bases, J shed 4 bases, and the junction held 7 bases outside the gene matches.

The chain couples TRBV18 to TRBJ1-1, with D tentatively TRBD1 (5 bases). The CDR3 contains 16 residues. The germline V and J ends were trimmed by 2 bases and 1 base, with 14 bases remaining between them. Germline CDR1 is KGHSH and CDR2 is LQKENI. The CDR3 protein is CASSPSGGWANTEAFF. In DNA, the CDR3 is TGTGCCAGCTCACCATCGGGGGGGTGGGCGAACACTGAAGCTTTCTTT.

V is TRBV6-5 and J is TRBJ1-1, with unresolved D. The length of the CDR3 is 15 residues. Trimming cost V 2 bases and J 1 base, with 11 bases left between them. The germline gives CDR1 MNHEY, CDR2 SVGAGI. As DNA, the CDR3 is TGTGCCAGCAGTTACGTCTTCAGCGGGAACACTGAAGCTTTCTTT. Translated: CASSYVFSGNTEAFF.

This chain connects TRBV27 to TRBJ1-2; D might be TRBD1 (5 bases). V was clipped by 6 bases and J by 2 bases, with 13 bases between them. Looked up from germline, CDR1 is MNHEY and CDR2 is SMNVEV (reference sequence). The length of the CDR3 is 14 residues. The CDR3 DNA follows: TGTGCCAGCAGCCCCGACAGAATCAACTATGGCTACACCTTC. As protein: CASSPDRINYGYTF.

This rearrangement joins TRBV29-1 to TRBJ1-1; D is possibly TRBD1 (5 bases). With 4 bases removed from V and 1 base from J, the gap between germline ends came to 10 bases. CDR1 is SQVTM and CDR2 is ANQGSEA in the germline V gene. This CDR3 contains 13 residues. In DNA, the CDR3 is TGCAGCGTTGGAGCTACAGGGAACACTGAAGCTTTCTTT. This gives the protein CSVGATGNTEAFF. Full variable domain (outside the CDR3, taken from reference TRBV29-1 and TRBJ1-1): SAVISQKPSRDICQRGTSLTIQCQVDSQVTMMFWYRQQPGQSLTLIATANQGSEATYESGFVIDKFPISRPNLTFSTLTVSNMSPEDSSIYLCSVGATGNTEAFFGQGTRLTVV.

The V call is TRBV12-5, the J call TRBJ1-2; 7 positions match TRBD1. The CDR3 covers 15 residues. The V segment lost 0 bases and the J segment 0 bases; nucleotides outside the gene matches: 1. Germline V gene lookup returns CDR1 LGHNT and CDR2 FRNRAP. CDR3 residues: CASGLVQGPNYGYTF. CDR3 bases: TGTGCTAGTGGTTTGGTACAGGGGCCTAACTATGGCTACACCTTC.

Regarding this clone: Other DNA sequences within the sample encode an identical CDR3. The chain combines TRBV14 with TRBJ2-5; D is uncertain. CDR3 size: 12 residues. From germline, CDR1 is SGHDN and CDR2 FVKESK. The V end was cut by 1 base, the J end by 5 bases, with 5 bases between. CDR3 DNA: TGTGCCAGCAGCCAAGTGCGTGAGACCCAGTACTTC. This sequence encodes CASSQVRETQYF.

The genes are TRBV9 and TRBJ1-1; D remains ambiguous. The CDR3 loop spans 14 amino acids. Per the germline V gene, CDR1 is SGDLS and CDR2 is YYNGEE. The ends were cut back, 4 bases at V and 1 base at J, with 11 bases in the middle. The CDR3 protein is CASSQAPENTEAFF. The CDR3 nucleotides read TGTGCCAGCAGCCAAGCACCCGAGAACACTGAAGCTTTCTTT. The full variable domain, its missing parts supplied by reference TRBV9 and TRBJ1-1, is DSGVTQTPKHLITATGQRVTLRCSPRSGDLSVYWYQQSLDQGLQFLIQYYNGEERAKGNILERFSAQQFPDLHSELNLSSLELGDSALYFCASSQAPENTEAFFGQGTRLTVV.

The chain links TRBV19 to TRBJ1-1; 8 bases align to TRBD1. From germline, CDR1 is LNHDA and CDR2 SQIVND (reference sequence). V shed 5 bases, J shed 3 bases, and the junction held 5 bases outside the gene matches. CDR3 length equals 14 residues. As DNA, the CDR3 is TGTGCCAGTAGTGCCCGGGACAGGCACACTGAAGCTTTCTTT. Its protein is CASSARDRHTEAFF.

This chain joins TRBV12-5 and TRBJ2-7, with a possible D match to TRBD2 (5 bases). Between the trimmed V and J ends, which lost 5 bases and 3 bases, there was a span of 11 bases. CDR1 is LGHNT and CDR2 is FRNRAP in the germline V gene. This CDR3 contains 13 residues. The CDR3 nucleotides read TGTGCTAGTGGTATCGGGGAAAACTACGAGCAGTACTTC. Amino acid sequence: CASGIGENYEQYF.

The V call is TRBV16, the J call TRBJ2-4; D gene ambiguous. The germline CDR1 and CDR2 sequences are KGHSY and FQNENV. V dropped 0 bases and J dropped 0 bases, with 9 bases sitting between them. The CDR3 contains 16 residues. The CDR3 here is CASSQSLQLAKNIQYF. CDR3 in DNA: TGTGCCAGCAGCCAATCGTTACAGTTAGCCAAAAACATTCAGTACTTC. Full variable domain (remainder filled in from reference TRBV16 and TRBJ2-4): GEEVAQTPKHLVRGEGQKAKLYCAPIKGHSYVFWYQQVLKNEFKFLISFQNENVFDETGMPKERFSAKCLPNSPCSLEIQATKLEDSAVYFCASSQSLQLAKNIQYFGAGTRLSVL.

The chain couples TRBV7-9 to TRBJ2-5; possible D gene TRBD1, 5 bases. The end of the DNA aligns better with TRBJ2-7, so the J call may be wrong. Per germline, CDR1 SEHNR and CDR2 FQNEAQ (reference sequence). This CDR3 contains 15 residues. DNA for the CDR3: TGTGCCAGCAGCTTAGTCGACACAACAGGCTACGAGCAGTACTTC. It translates to CASSLVDTTGYEQYF.

The rearrangement joins TRBV7-2 to TRBJ2-7, with D possibly TRBD1 on 6 matching bases. The CDR3 runs 15 residues. Trimming removed 5 bases from V and 5 bases from J, with 19 bases in between. The V gene's germline CDR1 is SGHTA and CDR2 FQGNSA. As DNA, the CDR3 is TGTGCCAGCAGCCCCCAAGGACAGACGAAGAACGAGCAGTACTTC. Protein: CASSPQGQTKNEQYF. Filled out from reference TRBV7-2 and TRBJ2-7, the complete variable domain reads GAGVSQSPSNKVTEKGKDVELRCDPISGHTALYWYRQSLGQGLEFLIYFQGNSAPDKSGLPSDRFSAERTGGSVSTLTIQRTQQEDSAVYLCASSPQGQTKNEQYFGPGTRLTVT.

The chain is built from TRBV11-3 and TRBJ2-5, with 11 bases aligning to TRBD1. The V gene's germline CDR1 is SGHNT and CDR2 YENEEA. The CDR3 contains 16 residues. The trim removed 1 base at V and 4 bases at J, leaving 5 bases unmatched. The CDR3: CASSLGDRGTRETQYF. The CDR3 nucleotides are TGTGCCAGCAGCTTAGGGGACAGGGGGACAAGAGAGACCCAGTACTTC.

The genes are TRBV7-2 and TRBJ1-4, with D tentatively TRBD1 (5 bases). Germline V gene data show CDR1 as SGHTA and CDR2 as FQGNSA. The CDR3 loop spans 13 amino acids. V gave up 5 bases and J gave up 8 bases, with 12 bases separating them. The CDR3 protein is CASSRGRGEKLFF. CDR3 in DNA: TGTGCCAGCAGCCGAGGGAGGGGAGAAAAACTGTTTTTT.

V usage is TRBV30 and J usage is TRBJ1-3; D is possibly TRBD1 (6 bases). V lost 3 bases to trimming and J lost 1 base, with 7 bases between them. The CDR3 spans 13 residues. Germline-derived CDR1 and CDR2 are GTSNPN and SVGIG (reference sequence). In DNA, the CDR3 is TGTGCCTGGAGCAGGGGTTCTGGAAACACCATATATTTT. This sequence encodes CAWSRGSGNTIYF.